A selection of T cell receptor beta chains follows, all from one sample in a study of blood T cell repertoires in COVID-19. Some clones are missing from TCRdb's copy, which holds only in-frame ones; the method was immunoSEQ multiplex PCR. This repertoire shows about 270,000 clones, 70% to 90% found once; its top ten account for roughly 4.3%. Sequenced material: PBMCs or T cells enriched from blood (not recorded which). These receptors all stem from a woman in her twenties or thirties with acute COVID-19. Both conserved end residues are part of each CDR3. A D gene is named only where the DNA matches it firmly. Only some rows state a clone size, as once, few, many or a class for expanded clones.

TRBD1	19	TRBV7-9	NA	TRBJ1-4	TGTGCCAGCAGCTTAGCGCAAGGGACAGGGGTAAAATTTGTTGAAAAACTGTTTTTT	CASSLAQGTGVKFVEKLFF
NA	14	TRBV24-1	NA	TRBJ1-3	TGTGCCACCAGTGACCCGACGGGGGGAAACACCATATATTTT	CATSDPTGGNTIYF
TRBD2	14	TRBV19	NA	TRBJ2-1	TGTGCCAGTAGTATGGAGCTTACCGGGGGGGAGGAGTTCTTC	CASSMELTGGEEFF
NA	15	TRBV7-9	NA	TRBJ2-2	TGTGCCAGCAGCTTACAGGGGGAGGACGCCGGGGAGCTGTTTTTT	CASSLQGEDAGELFF
NA	13	TRBV5-6	NA	TRBJ2-1	TGTGCCAGCAGCTTTGACACCTACAATGAGCAGTTCTTC	CASSFDTYNEQFF
NA	14	TRBV10-1	NA	TRBJ2-6	TGCGCCAGTTCAGGGGACTCTGGGGCCAACGTCCTGACTTTC	CASSGDSGANVLTF
TRBD2	15	TRBV28	NA	TRBJ2-7	TGTGCCAGCAGTTTAGGGACTAGCGGGGAGACTGAGCAGTACTTC	CASSLGTSGETEQYF
NA	14	TRBV19	NA	TRBJ2-5	TGTGCCAGTAGTACGCTCCAAGAGGTCGGGACCCAGTACTTC	CASSTLQEVGTQYF
NA	15	TRBV7-9	NA	TRBJ1-4	TGTGCCAGCAGCTCGGGAGGGCGAGGGAATGAAAAACTGTTTTTT	CASSSGGRGNEKLFF
NA	13	TRBV7-7	NA	TRBJ2-1	TGTGCTAGCAGCCCCGGTTATCGGGATGAGCAGTTCTTC	CASSPGYRDEQFF
NA	14	TRBV5-1	NA	TRBJ2-7	TGCGCCAGCAGTTTAGACAGGTCCTACTACGAGCAGTACTTC	CASSLDRSYYEQYF
TRBD2	14	TRBV5-6	NA	TRBJ2-2	TGTGCCAGCAGCCACGGGACTACGACCGGGGAGCTGTTTTTT	CASSHGTTTGELFF
TRBD2	16	TRBV7-9	NA	TRBJ2-3	TGTGCCAGCAGCTTAGGACTAGCGGAGAACACAGATACGCAGTATTTT	CASSLGLAENTDTQYF
TRBD2	14	TRBV3-1/TRBV3-2	NA	TRBJ2-1	TGTGCCAGCAGGGGGACTAGCGGGAGAGATGAGCAGTTCTTC	CASRGTSGRDEQFF
NA	15	TRBV27	few	TRBJ2-1	TGTGCCAGCGTCCGGGGGAGCGGATCCTACAATGAGCAGTTCTTC	CASVRGSGSYNEQFF
TRBD2	16	TRBV4-3	NA	TRBJ2-3	TGCGCCAGCAGCCGCCTAGCGGGAGGTAACACAGATACGCAGTATTTT	CASSRLAGGNTDTQYF
TRBD1	12	TRBV2	once	TRBJ2-4	TGTGCCAGCAGAGGTACAGGGGACATTCAGTACTTC	CASRGTGDIQYF
NA	10	TRBV28	NA	TRBJ2-7	TGTGCCAGCGGGCAGAGCGGGCAGTACTTC	CASGQSGQYF